This is a list of T cell receptor beta chains from one sample in a study of blood T cell repertoires in COVID-19. TCRdb's table, derived via immunoSEQ multiplex PCR, lists solely in-frame clones and lacks some. In the table there are hundreds of thousands of clones, 80% to 90% of which are singletons. Sequenced input: peripheral blood. These receptors all stem from a woman in her seventies with COVID-19, enrolled during active disease. Each CDR3 is given with its conserved first and last residue. The D gene is left open where the match is weak. A clone size is listed for some rows: how often the clone was seen (once, few, many), or a class if it is expanded.

TRBV4-2	TRBJ2-1	.	TRBD2	CASSRTGTSLFSNEQFF	TGTGCCAGCAGCCGAACCGGGACTAGCCTTTTCTCTAATGAGCAGTTCTTC
TRBV19	TRBJ2-2	.	.	CATHGERTDTGELFF	TGTGCCACCCACGGGGAGCGGACGGACACCGGGGAGCTGTTTTTT
TRBV19	TRBJ1-2	few	.	CASKFREPNYGYTF	TGTGCCAGTAAATTTCGGGAACCGAACTATGGCTACACCTTC
TRBV29-1	TRBJ2-3	.	TRBD1	CSVEDPGQGWVSTDTQYF	TGCAGCGTTGAAGATCCCGGACAGGGGTGGGTTAGCACAGATACGCAGTATTTT
TRBV24-1	TRBJ2-7	.	.	CATSDPDTEQYF	TGTGCCACCAGTGACCCAGACACCGAGCAGTACTTC
TRBV19	TRBJ1-5	.	.	CASSMGRVGQPQHF	TGTGCCAGTAGTATGGGCAGGGTCGGCCAGCCCCAGCATTTT
TRBV6-5	TRBJ1-1	.	.	CASSPTDQTVEAFF	TGTGCCAGCAGCCCGACGGACCAGACAGTCGAAGCTTTCTTT
TRBV7-9	TRBJ2-3	few	TRBD1	CASSSRGPDTQYF	TGTGCCAGCTCGAGCAGGGGGCCAGATACGCAGTATTTT
TRBV19	TRBJ1-1	.	TRBD1	CASSTHRGTEAFF	TGTGCCAGTAGTACGCACAGGGGAACTGAAGCTTTCTTT
TRBV18	TRBJ1-1	few	.	CASSPGDTEAFF	TGTGCCAGCTCACCGGGCGACACTGAAGCTTTCTTT
TRBV11-2	TRBJ2-5	.	TRBD2	CASSFSGIGQETQYF	TGTGCCAGCAGCTTTAGCGGGATAGGGCAAGAGACCCAGTACTTC
TRBV27	TRBJ2-7	.	.	CASSFSGPAYEQYF	TGTGCCAGCAGTTTTAGCGGACCCGCCTACGAGCAGTACTTC
TRBV3-1/TRBV3-2	TRBJ2-3	.	TRBD1	CASSTTGQGGTDTQYF	TGTGCCAGCAGTACAACTGGACAGGGTGGGACAGATACGCAGTATTTT
TRBV28	TRBJ1-1	.	TRBD1	CASRTGSRGAFF	TGTGCCAGCAGGACAGGGTCCAGGGGAGCTTTCTTT
TRBV3-1/TRBV3-2	TRBJ2-3	.	.	CASSQGGTGGDTQYF	TGTGCCAGCAGCCAAGGCGGGACCGGTGGAGATACGCAGTATTTT
TRBV19	TRBJ1-4	.	.	CASSMARNEKLFF	TGTGCCAGTAGTATGGCCCGCAATGAAAAACTGTTTTTT
TRBV28	TRBJ1-2	.	TRBD1	CASSGGTGRSYGYTF	TGTGCCAGCAGTGGAGGGACAGGGCGTAGCTATGGCTACACCTTC
TRBV7-3	TRBJ2-1	.	TRBD2	CASSRSSGDYNEQFF	TGTGCCAGCAGCCGTTCTAGCGGGGACTACAATGAGCAGTTCTTC
TRBV28	TRBJ1-6	.	.	CASSDMGKIPRGSPLHF	TGTGCCAGCAGCGATATGGGCAAAATCCCACGGGGGTCACCCCTCCACTTT
TRBV28	TRBJ1-5	.	.	CASSKDRYSNQPQHF	TGTGCCAGCAGTAAAGACAGATATAGCAATCAGCCCCAGCATTTT
TRBV15	TRBJ2-7	.	.	CATRRAQGIYEQYF	TGTGCCACCAGAAGAGCCCAGGGGATCTACGAGCAGTACTTC
TRBV7-2	TRBJ2-5	.	.	CASSLAIGETQYF	TGTGCCAGCAGCTTAGCGATCGGGGAGACCCAGTACTTC
TRBV19	TRBJ1-5	.	.	CASSFGNEQPQHF	TGTGCCAGTAGTTTCGGGAATGAACAGCCCCAGCATTTT
TRBV29-1	TRBJ1-1	.	TRBD1	CSARGWGSAEAFF	TGCAGCGCCAGGGGGTGGGGTTCCGCTGAAGCTTTCTTT